This T cell receptor beta chain appears in the sequencing data of a study of shared clonotypes between healthy human individuals. Study summary: Donors had three CD4 naive, three CD4 memory, two CD8 naive and one CD8 memory plate apiece. Study-wide results and limits: Memory subsets generally showed smaller estimated richness than naive subsets did. Among non-shared clonotypes, generation probabilities were lower than among those shared by all four donors.

Naive CD8 cells were CD45RO-negative, positively selected for CCR7, excluding terminally differentiated effector memory CD45RA+ cells. Across several immunoSEQ plates, the genomic DNA of each subset was split evenly. Data came from immunoSEQ multiplex PCR; TCRdb stores just in-frame clones and leaves some out. This table has more than 2 million clones, about 93% appearing once. This CDR3 has 18 amino acids. Trimming removed 2 bases at V and 9 bases at J, with 26 bases between. Germline V gene data show CDR1 as LNHNV and CDR2 as YYDKDF (reference sequence). About this clone: Its specificity is unknown.

The gene calls are TRBV15 and TRBJ2-1, with D perhaps TRBD2 (6 bases). This sequence originates from a man in his late teens or twenties in good health. Some clones in this sample may be carry-over from other donors' samples. Material: naive CD8+ T cells from PBMCs. Here the CDR3 reads CATSRLSGRGWRVSEQFF. The CDR3 coding sequence is TGTGCCACCAGCAGACTATCCGGACGGGGGTGGCGGGTTTCTGAGCAGTTCTTC.